The present entry profiles one TCR beta chain with its context. Its antigen is unidentified. This record belongs to a study of cytomegalovirus exposure and HLA in healthy donors. Looked up from germline, CDR1 is LNHDA and CDR2 is SQIVND (reference sequence). With 6 bases clipped from V and 4 bases from J, the junction kept 7 bases outside the gene matches. The CDR3 sequence is 14 residues long. Study-wide points: What TCR beta sequences reportedly achieved was accurate prediction of HLA-A and HLA-B alleles in most subjects. In a later analysis, at a false discovery rate of 0.05, 17,000 or so TCR beta sequences matched HLA alleles.

Both 60 Vbeta primers and 13 Jbeta primers went into the PCR. Produced via immunoSEQ multiplex PCR; TCRdb's table is partial and in-frame only. The table includes tens of thousands of clones, over 60% detected once. Sequenced input: PBMCs. The chain carries TRBV19 and TRBJ1-2, with 8 bases lining up with TRBD1. This sequence was found in a man in his forties or fifties in good health and CMV-seronegative. The CDR3 is CASRNQGALYGYTF. In DNA form, the CDR3 reads TGTGCCAGTAGAAATCAGGGGGCGCTCTATGGCTACACCTTC.